This T cell receptor beta chain was captured in a study of blood T cell repertoires in COVID-19. Study overall: Specimens from acute and convalescent COVID-19 originated in the United States, Italy and Spain. PBMCs, B-cell-depleted T cells, or T cells were the source of the cDNA or gDNA that made up the material.

Trimming took 5 bases from V and 2 from J; bases not matched to a gene: 4. Per germline, CDR1 MRHNA and CDR2 SNTAGT. The length of the CDR3 is 14 residues. Original analysis: Quantification of nucleated cells was approximated via reference gene primer amplification. Measured with immunoSEQ multiplex PCR; TCRdb has only the in-frame clones, and not every one. That table is the source of V, J and clone size, and D and trimming were worked out from the DNA. The top ten hold roughly 8% of the sample, which has about 310,000 clones, 70% to 90% seen once. The TCR originated in a woman aged 45 to 65 who had recovered from COVID-19. The J gene is TRBJ2-3, the V gene TRBV6-4, with 7 nucleotides matching TRBD1. Specimen: peripheral blood. The CDR3 nucleotides read TGTGCCAGCAGTAGCGACAGGGCCACAGATACGCAGTATTTT. This codes for CASSSDRATDTQYF.